This entry describes one T cell receptor beta chain. Its antigen is undetermined. The sample originates from a study of shared clonotypes between healthy human individuals. Background on the study: Every donor yielded three CD4 naive, three CD4 memory, two CD8 naive and one CD8 memory plate. Study results and limitations: The study found lower generation probabilities in non-shared clonotypes than in those shared by all four donors.

Produced via immunoSEQ multiplex PCR; TCRdb's table is partial and in-frame only. Among 850,000 to 1,200,000 clones listed, approximately 76% were seen once. The donor population consisted of healthy HIV-negative adults with no recent acute infections or vaccinations. All donors were Caucasian adults living in Nashville, Tennessee. The germline V gene encodes CDR1 MNHEY and CDR2 SMNVEV (reference sequence). Unmatched junction bases numbered 13, after V lost 3 bases and J lost 5 bases. CDR3 length: 17 amino acids. Source material: memory CD4+ T cells sorted from blood. Subset: CD45RA-negative fraction. The rearrangement uses TRBV27 and TRBJ2-7; 10 bases fit TRBD1. This sequence originates from a man aged 18-30 years in good health. CDR3 bases: TGTGCCAGCAGTTTCTCCGTTCCGGGACAGGGGTGGAACGAGCAGTACTTC. Protein sequence: CASSFSVPGQGWNEQYF.